Presented here are 27 T cell receptor gamma chains from one specimen sequenced in a study of human gamma delta and Vdelta1 T cells. TCRdb reprocessed the PCR reads through CATT. The sample yields about 8,700 gamma-chain clones, 45% seen once. No antigen has been identified for these receptors. The source material was Vdelta1 gamma-delta T cells from blood grown in culture (DOT cells). These TCRs come from a human donor in good health.

The chain recombines TRGV4 with TRGJ1 or TRGJ2. CDR3 length equals 13 residues. The germline V gene encodes CDR1 EGSTGY and CDR2 YDSYTSSV. The trim removed 1 base at V and 4 bases at J, leaving 4 bases unmatched. As DNA, the CDR3 is TGTGCCACCTGGGATGGCCGCTATTATAAGAAACTCTTT. Translation: CATWDGRYYKKLF.

As regards this clone: The identical CDR3 is also encoded by other nucleotide sequences in the sample. The rearrangement uses TRGV8 and TRGJP2. The V gene's germline CDR1 is VENAVY and CDR2 YDSYNSRV. The CDR3 consists of 14 residues. Trimming cost V 3 bases and J 3 bases; bases outside gene matches: 4. The CDR3 spells CATWDSGSDWIKTF. The CDR3 bases are TGTGCCACCTGGGATTCGGGTAGTGATTGGATCAAGACGTTT.

On this clone itself: This clone may be a read error of a much larger clone one base away. The chain is built from TRGV8 and TRGJ1 or TRGJ2. CDR1 is VENAVY and CDR2 is YDSYNSRV in the germline V gene. The CDR3 covers 11 residues. The CDR3 DNA is TGTGCCACCTGGGATTATGATAAGAAACTCTTT. Its protein is CATWDYDKKLF.

The chain is built from TRGV9 and TRGJ1 or TRGJ2. The CDR3 contains 14 residues. Unmatched junction bases numbered 4, after V lost 2 bases and J lost 0 bases. Germline values: CDR1 GITISATS, CDR2 ISYDGTV (reference sequence). The CDR3 DNA reads TGTGCCTTGTGGGAGGGGAGGAATTATTATAAGAAACTCTTT. Its translation: CALWEGRNYYKKLF.

This clone was detected a few times. This chain joins TRGV2 and TRGJP1. Germline CDR1 EGSNGY, CDR2 YDSYNSKV. Unmatched junction bases numbered 1, after V lost 6 bases and J lost 6 bases. The CDR3 runs to 11 residues. The CDR3 nucleotides are TGTGCCACCTGGCCTGGTTGGTTCAAGATATTT. It yields the protein CATWPGWFKIF.

The J gene is TRGJ1 or TRGJ2, the V gene TRGV8. The CDR3 contains 13 residues. The germline CDR1 and CDR2 sequences are VENAVY and YDSYNSRV. The J segment lost 5 bases and the V segment lost 5 bases, leaving 9 bases of the junction unmatched. In nucleotides, the CDR3 is TGTGCCACCTGGGCCAGACGGAATTATAAGAAACTCTTT. Its translation is CATWARRNYKKLF.

About this clone: Other nucleotide sequences in the sample specify the same CDR3. The chain uses TRGV5 and TRGJ1 or TRGJ2. V shed 0 bases, J shed 5 bases, and the junction held 7 bases outside the gene matches. The CDR3 runs to 14 residues. Per the germline V gene, CDR1 is VINAFY and CDR2 is YDVSNSKD. The CDR3 region has the DNA TGTGCCACCTGGGACAGGCCTGGGGATTATAAGAAACTCTTT. Protein: CATWDRPGDYKKLF.

The chain carries TRGV8 and TRGJP1. The CDR3 is 14 residues long. Trimming took 2 bases from V and 3 from J; bases not matched to a gene: 3. Germline CDR1 is VENAVY and CDR2 is YDSYNSRV. CDR3 sequence (DNA): TGTGCCACCTGGGATACGGCCACTGGTTGGTTCAAGATATTT. This translates into CATWDTATGWFKIF.

The V gene is TRGV2, the J gene TRGJ1 or TRGJ2. Germline V CDR1 and CDR2: EGSNGY, YDSYNSKV. This CDR3 has 12 amino acids. With 0 bases clipped from V and 10 bases from J, the junction kept 6 bases outside the gene matches. The DNA of the CDR3 is TGTGCCACCTGGGACGGGCAATCCAAGAAACTCTTT. Translation: CATWDGQSKKLF.

This clone was picked up a small number of times. This chain links TRGV9 with TRGJ1 or TRGJ2. CDR3 length: 14 amino acids. V shed 1 base and J 9 bases; nucleotides not matched to a gene: 12. The V gene's germline CDR1 is GITISATS and CDR2 ISYDGTV (reference sequence). CDR3 in DNA: TGTGCCTTGTGGGAGGTCCATCCCCCAATTAAGAAACTCTTT. This gives the protein CALWEVHPPIKKLF.

V is TRGV9 and J is TRGJ1 or TRGJ2. This CDR3 region has 13 residues. Unmatched junction bases numbered 10, after V lost 5 bases and J lost 6 bases. Per germline, CDR1 GITISATS and CDR2 ISYDGTV (reference sequence). CDR3 protein: CALWGGNAYKKLF. In DNA, the CDR3 is TGTGCCTTGTGGGGGGGGAATGCTTATAAGAAACTCTTT.

This clone has more than one count but fewer than ten. This chain connects TRGV10 to TRGJP1. TRGV10 is an ORF, with its function uncertain. V lost 11 bases, J lost 8 bases, and 0 bases stayed unmatched. The length of the CDR3 is 9 residues. The CDR3 here is CAAGWFKIF. CDR3 bases: TGTGCTGCGGGTTGGTTCAAGATATTT.

The chain recombines TRGV10 with TRGJ1 or TRGJ2. TRGV10 is treated as an ORF (open reading frame) with a function not yet certain. The CDR3 consists of 14 residues. Unmatched junction bases numbered 9, after V lost 8 bases and J lost 1 base. CDR3 sequence (DNA): TGTGCTGCGTGGGATTACCCAAATTATTATAAGAAACTCTTT. Residues: CAAWDYPNYYKKLF.

The chain uses TRGV5 and TRGJ1 or TRGJ2. Germline V CDR1 and CDR2: VINAFY, YDVSNSKD. The length of the CDR3 is 13 residues. J gave up 3 bases and V 3 bases, and 5 bases lay outside the gene matches. CDR3 protein: CATWDGIYYKKLF. The CDR3 coding sequence is TGTGCCACCTGGGACGGGATTTATTATAAGAAACTCTTT.

The chain is built from TRGV8 and TRGJ1 or TRGJ2. The CDR3 is 12 residues long. Germline loops: CDR1 VENAVY, CDR2 YDSYNSRV. V was clipped by 6 bases and J by 3 bases; unmatched bases: 5. The CDR3 DNA is TGTGCCACCTGGATCCCTTATTATAAGAAACTCTTT. Its protein product is CATWIPYYKKLF.

This clone has only a few counts. Other DNA sequences within the sample encode an identical CDR3. The chain employs TRGV3 and TRGJP2. This CDR3 contains 15 residues. J lost 3 bases, V lost 0 bases, and 4 bases had no gene match. Germline V gene sequence: CDR1 VTNTFY, CDR2 YDVSTARD (reference sequence). The CDR3 loop is CATWDRQGSDWIKTF. The CDR3 DNA sequence: TGTGCCACCTGGGACAGGCAAGGTAGTGATTGGATCAAGACGTTT.

About this clone itself: At one end, the junction sequence differs from germline, possibly due to a read error. The V and J genes are TRGV3 and TRGJP2. Germline-derived CDR1 and CDR2 are VTNTFY and YDVSTARD (reference sequence). CDR3 length: 16 amino acids. CDR3 loop: CATWDVSPTSDWIKTF. In nucleotides, the CDR3 is TGCGCCACCTGGGACGTCTCACCAACCAGTGATTGGATCAAGACGTTT.

Remarks on this clone: Other DNA sequences from this sample encode an identical CDR3 as well. V is TRGV4 and J is TRGJ1 or TRGJ2. This CDR3 contains 13 residues. V trimming: 5 bases; J trimming: 1 base; junction bases outside the gene matches: 5. Per germline, CDR1 EGSTGY and CDR2 YDSYTSSV. CDR3 bases: TGTGCCACCTGGGTCCTCAATTATTATAAGAAACTCTTT. Translating it yields CATWVLNYYKKLF.

This clone appeared a few times. J is TRGJ1 or TRGJ2 and V is TRGV4. The trim removed 0 bases at V and 1 base at J, leaving 3 bases unmatched. The CDR3 contains 14 residues. CDR1 is EGSTGY, CDR2 YDSYTSSV, per germline. The CDR3 nucleotides are TGTGCCACCTGGGATGGGAAAAATTATTATAAGAAACTCTTT. It encodes CATWDGKNYYKKLF.

This rearrangement joins TRGV3 to TRGJ1 or TRGJ2. The CDR3 contains 14 residues. After removal of 1 base from V and 7 bases from J, the junction contained 10 bases not matched to a gene. Germline V CDR1 and CDR2: VTNTFY, YDVSTARD (reference sequence). This CDR3 reads CATWDSSLGYKKLF. The CDR3 DNA reads TGTGCCACCTGGGACAGCTCTTTGGGATATAAGAAACTCTTT.

This clone turned up a few times. V and J are TRGV5P and TRGJ1 or TRGJ2. TRGV5P has pseudogene status. The CDR3 extends over 11 amino acids. This chain's CDR3 is CATWKHYKKLF. The CDR3 nucleotides read TGTGCCACCTGGAAACATTATAAGAAACTCTTT.

V gene TRGV3 combines with J gene TRGJ1 or TRGJ2. There are 15 residues in the CDR3. Germline CDR1 is VTNTFY and CDR2 is YDVSTARD (reference sequence). Losses at the gene ends were 6 bases for V and 5 bases for J; bases not matched to a gene: 16. This CDR3 reads CATWSLRVGNYKKLF. CDR3 DNA sequence: TGTGCCACCTGGTCTTTACGCGTGGGGAATTATAAGAAACTCTTT.

Notes on this clone: Given a much more abundant clone one base away, this may be a read error. The chain is built from TRGV9 and TRGJ1 or TRGJ2. Germline CDR1 is GITISATS and CDR2 is ISYDGTV (reference sequence). The CDR3 is 13 amino acids. V gave up 1 base and J gave up 1 base; unmatched junction bases: 1. The CDR3 region is CALWEVNYYKKLF. CDR3 bases: TGTGCCTTGTGGGAGGTCAATTATTATAAGAAACTCTTT.

This chain joins TRGV4 and TRGJ1 or TRGJ2. This CDR3 spans 13 amino acids. V dropped 3 bases and J dropped 1; count of bases not matched to a gene: 3. Germline V gene data show CDR1 as EGSTGY and CDR2 as YDSYTSSV. CDR3 DNA sequence: TGTGCCACCTGGGATCAAAATTATTATAAGAAACTCTTT. Its protein product is CATWDQNYYKKLF.

The chain carries TRGV4 and TRGJ1 or TRGJ2. After removal of 5 bases from V and 0 bases from J, the junction contained 13 bases not matched to a gene. Germline V gives CDR1 EGSTGY, CDR2 YDSYTSSV. The CDR3 length is 16 residues. CDR3 sequence: CATWALVPTNYYKKLF. The CDR3 bases are TGTGCCACCTGGGCCCTGGTTCCGACGAATTATTATAAGAAACTCTTT.

In regard to this clone: A clone one base away is much larger, so this may be a read error. The chain couples TRGV5 to TRGJ1 or TRGJ2. CDR1 and CDR2 (germline): VINAFY, YDVSNSKD. The CDR3 length is 11 residues. With V trimmed by 5 bases and J by 5 bases, 3 bases remained unmatched. The CDR3 here is CATWANYKKLF. CDR3 in DNA: TGTGCCACCTGGGCTAATTATAAGAAACTCTTT.

This clone has a single count. Mismatch with germline at one junction end may stem from a read error. The V call is TRGV9, the J call TRGJ1 or TRGJ2. This CDR3 has 13 residues. The germline CDR1 and CDR2 sequences are GITISATS and ISYDGTV (reference sequence). The CDR3 loop reads CALWEAIYYKNLF. In DNA, the CDR3 is TGTGCCTTGTGGGAGGCCATTTATTATAAGAACCTCTTT.